Presented here are 11 T cell receptor beta chains from one specimen sequenced in a study of blood T cell repertoires in COVID-19 (dated by TCRdb to between 2020 and 2021). Receptors were amplified or captured by the immunoSEQ multiplex PCR assay. Drawn from immuneACCESS, this table holds only the in-frame rearrangements with V and J called that TCRdb kept. Clones are partly lost; checked studies trace under half to an unresolved V gene and leave the rest unexplained. The sample records some 300,000 clones, around 87% of which are singletons. The ten top clones hold around 1.2% of the sample. Sequenced: peripheral blood. The receptors here all came from a man aged 70-80 years with acute or convalescent COVID-19.

The V gene is TRBV4-2, the J gene TRBJ1-2; D is undetermined. The V and J ends lost 1 base and 7 bases respectively, with 19 bases between them. The CDR3 totals 16 residues. Germline CDR1 is LGHNA and CDR2 is YNFKEQ. The DNA for the CDR3 is TGTGCCAGCAGCCAAGTTCCGCAGGCGGGGATTTCTGGCTACACCTTC. Residues: CASSQVPQAGISGYTF.

The chain combines TRBV6-6 with TRBJ1-3; D remains unclear. In germline, CDR1 is MNHNY, CDR2 SVGAGI (reference sequence). Trimming stripped 6 bases from V and 4 bases from J, with 13 bases between. There are 14 residues in the CDR3. The CDR3 reads CASRLGVIGNTIYF. The CDR3 nucleotides are TGTGCCAGCAGACTCGGAGTAATCGGAAACACCATATATTTT.

In this sample, this clone turned up once. The V and J genes are TRBV19 and TRBJ1-5; 7 bases line up with TRBD1. The V gene end was trimmed by 4 bases and the J gene end by 4 bases; junction bases not matched to a gene: 7. This CDR3 has 15 residues. Germline CDR1 reads LNHDA; CDR2 reads SQIVND (reference sequence). The CDR3 protein is CASSTRTGPNQPQHF. The CDR3 DNA follows: TGTGCCAGTAGTACTCGGACAGGCCCAAATCAGCCCCAGCATTTT.

The J gene is TRBJ1-1, the V gene TRBV7-9, with D tentatively TRBD1 (5 bases). In germline, CDR1 is SEHNR, CDR2 FQNEAQ (reference sequence). V shed 5 bases and J shed 4 bases, with 11 bases lying between them. The CDR3 loop spans 13 amino acids. The CDR3 sequence: CASSAGGSTEAFF. For the CDR3, the DNA is TGTGCCAGCAGCGCGGGGGGATCCACTGAAGCTTTCTTT. Together with reference TRBV7-9 and TRBJ1-1, the CDR3 gives the full variable domain: DTGVSQNPRHKITKRGQNVTFRCDPISEHNRLYWYRQTLGQGPEFLTYFQNEAQLEKSRLLSDRFSAERPKGSFSTLEIQRTEQGDSAMYLCASSAGGSTEAFFGQGTRLTVV.

This chain joins TRBV9 and TRBJ2-4; D is possibly TRBD2 (6 bases). V was cut by 4 bases and J by 0 bases, with 8 bases left in between. This CDR3 comprises 14 residues. Germline lookup yields CDR1 SGDLS and CDR2 YYNGEE. CDR3 protein: CASSPGEAKNIQYF. CDR3 bases: TGTGCCAGCAGCCCGGGGGAAGCCAAAAACATTCAGTACTTC.

V usage is TRBV18 and J usage is TRBJ1-1; TRBD1 aligns across 7 bases. The germline V gene has CDR1 KGHSH and CDR2 LQKENI. The CDR3 totals 15 residues. V shed 6 bases and J 2 bases; nucleotides not matched to a gene: 9. As DNA, the CDR3 is TGTGCCAGCTCCCTAGGACAGGTGCGAAACACTGAAGCTTTCTTT. This translates into CASSLGQVRNTEAFF. The entire variable domain, with the rest obtained from reference TRBV18 and TRBJ1-1, is as follows: NAGVMQNPRHLVRRRGQEARLRCSPMKGHSHVYWYRQLPEEGLKFMVYLQKENIIDESGMPKERFSAEFPKEGPSILRIQQVVRGDSAAYFCASSLGQVRNTEAFFGQGTRLTVV.

The V and J genes are TRBV5-1 and TRBJ2-1; maybe TRBD1 (5 bases). Germline lookup yields CDR1 SGHRS and CDR2 YFSETQ. The ends were cut back, 4 bases at V and 5 bases at J, with 13 bases in the middle. The CDR3 loop spans 14 amino acids. CDR3 bases: TGCGCCAGCAGCCCCCGACAGAATCACAATGAGCAGTTCTTC. It specifies CASSPRQNHNEQFF.

This clone appeared once. This sample also contains other DNA sequences that code for the same CDR3. The V call is TRBV29-1, the J call TRBJ1-1; 9 bases map to TRBD1. Germline CDR1 reads SQVTM; CDR2 reads ANQGSEA. V shed 6 bases and J 3 bases; nucleotides not matched to a gene: 2. This CDR3 region has 12 residues. The CDR3 region is CSVGQGDTEAFF. CDR3 coding DNA: TGCAGCGTGGGACAGGGAGACACTGAAGCTTTCTTT.

As DNA, the CDR3 is TGTGCCAGCAGCTTAACGCGGATCTACGAGCAGTACTTC. This encodes CASSLTRIYEQYF. The rearrangement joins TRBV7-2 to TRBJ2-7; D is uncertain. Trimming stripped 2 bases from V and 3 bases from J, with 8 bases between. CDR3 length: 13 amino acids. The V gene's germline CDR1 is SGHTA and CDR2 FQGNSA.

The chain has TRBV3-1 (or the pseudogene TRBV3-2) and TRBJ1-3, with 7 bases aligning to TRBD1. Germline CDR1 and CDR2: LGHDT and YNNKEL (reference sequence). J lost 0 bases, V lost 5 bases, and 10 bases had no gene match. The CDR3 sequence is 17 residues long. CDR3 DNA: TGTGCCAGCAGCGAGGACAGGCGATTACTCTCTGGAAACACCATATATTTT. Encoded protein: CASSEDRRLLSGNTIYF.

In this sample, this clone turned up once. The chain uses TRBV5-1 and TRBJ1-1, with a tentative D call TRBD1 (6 bases). CDR3 size: 13 residues. V lost 5 bases, J lost 5 bases, and 13 bases lay in between. Per the germline V gene, CDR1 is SGHRS and CDR2 is YFSETQ. In DNA form, the CDR3 reads TGCGCCAGCAGGTTACAGGGAGGGACTGAAGCTTTCTTT. It translates to CASRLQGGTEAFF.